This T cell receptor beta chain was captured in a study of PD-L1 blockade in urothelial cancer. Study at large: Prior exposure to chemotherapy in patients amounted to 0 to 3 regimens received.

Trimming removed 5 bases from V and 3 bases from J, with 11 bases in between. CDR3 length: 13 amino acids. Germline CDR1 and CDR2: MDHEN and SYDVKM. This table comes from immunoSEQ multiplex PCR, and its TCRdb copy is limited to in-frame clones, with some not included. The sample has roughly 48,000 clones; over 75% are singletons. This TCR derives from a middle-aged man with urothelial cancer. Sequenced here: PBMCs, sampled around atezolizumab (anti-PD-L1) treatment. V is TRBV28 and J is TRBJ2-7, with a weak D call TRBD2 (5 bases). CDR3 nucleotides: TGTGCCAGCAGTACTCCCGGGGACTACGAGCAGTACTTC. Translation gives CASSTPGDYEQYF.